These 25 T cell receptor beta chains were sequenced from one sample in a study of lymphopenia after photon versus proton radiotherapy. Sequenced by immunoSEQ multiplex PCR; TCRdb stores in-frame clones only, minus some. The repertoire holds 150,000 to 200,000 clones, with about nine tenths as singletons. The sequenced sample was peripheral blood, obtained from a patient treated with photon-based radiotherapy. These receptors were collected from a man aged 50 or older with gastric cancer.

This chain joins TRBV23-1 and TRBJ1-2; 9 bases map to TRBD1. TRBV23-1 counts as an open reading frame of uncertain function. The CDR3 is 18 residues long. With V trimmed by 6 bases and J by 2 bases, 16 bases remained unmatched. The CDR3 nucleotides read TGCGCCAGCAGCCCTACTCCCCCGGGACAGGGAATAAACTATGGCTACACCTTC. It encodes CASSPTPPGQGINYGYTF.

The chain has TRBV9 and TRBJ2-7; D ambiguous. The V and J ends lost 0 bases and 5 bases respectively, with 12 bases between them. The CDR3 runs 14 residues. Germline assignment: CDR1 SGDLS and CDR2 YYNGEE. The CDR3, as DNA: TGTGCCAGCAGCGTAGGTCCCCGAGCCGACGAGCAGTACTTC. Its protein product is CASSVGPRADEQYF.

The genes are TRBV5-1 and TRBJ1-4, with 9 bases aligning to TRBD1. CDR3 length equals 13 residues. Trimming at V came to 8 bases and at J to 6 bases, leaving 5 bases not matched to a gene. CDR1 is SGHRS and CDR2 is YFSETQ in the germline V gene. This CDR3 reads CASRTGEDEKLFF. The CDR3 region has the DNA TGCGCCAGTAGGACAGGGGAGGATGAAAAACTGTTTTTT.

V is TRBV7-9 and J is TRBJ2-5; TRBD1 agrees at 9 bases. From germline, CDR1 is SEHNR and CDR2 FQNEAQ (reference sequence). J gave up 4 bases and V 6 bases, and 6 bases lay outside the gene matches. The CDR3 runs to 14 residues. The CDR3 here is CASSLGQGIETQYF. Here the CDR3 DNA reads TGTGCCAGCAGTTTGGGACAGGGAATAGAGACCCAGTACTTC.

The chain has TRBV25-1 and TRBJ2-7; no clear D gene. V was clipped by 1 base and J by 2 bases, with 3 bases between them. Germline V gene data show CDR1 as MGHDK and CDR2 as SYGVNS. This CDR3 is built from 12 residues. DNA for the CDR3: TGTGCCAGCAGTGAATCGGCCTACGAGCAGTACTTC. It translates to CASSESAYEQYF.

This clone is a singleton in its sample. The chain is built from TRBV7-2 and TRBJ2-1, with TRBD2 matching over 9 bases. CDR1 and CDR2 from the germline V gene are SGHTA and FQGNSA. This CDR3 has 15 residues. J gave up 7 bases and V 2 bases, and 6 bases lay outside the gene matches. In DNA, the CDR3 is TGTGCCAGCAGCTTATTGGGCGGGAGGGCGAATGAGCAGTTCTTC. This gives the protein CASSLLGGRANEQFF.

The rearrangement uses TRBV27 and TRBJ2-5, with 9 bases matching TRBD1. V trimming: 4 bases; J trimming: 5 bases; junction bases outside the gene matches: 8. The CDR3 loop spans 15 amino acids. Germline V lookup: CDR1 MNHEY, CDR2 SMNVEV (reference sequence). The chain's CDR3 is CASSSRTGAIETQYF. For the CDR3, the DNA is TGTGCCAGCAGTTCTAGGACAGGGGCGATTGAGACCCAGTACTTC.

The J gene is TRBJ2-1, the V gene TRBV29-1; D perhaps matches TRBD1 (6 bases). The ends were cut back, 8 bases at V and 0 bases at J, with 14 bases in the middle. CDR1 is SQVTM and CDR2 is ANQGSEA in the germline V gene. The CDR3 extends over 14 amino acids. The chain's CDR3 is CSTPGTPSYNEQFF. The DNA of the CDR3 is TGCAGCACACCCGGGACACCCTCCTACAATGAGCAGTTCTTC.

The chain uses TRBV13 and TRBJ2-1; D gene ambiguous. This CDR3 comprises 14 residues. Trimming stripped 4 bases from V and 4 bases from J, with 11 bases between. The germline CDR1 and CDR2 sequences are PRHDT and FYEKMQ (reference sequence). CDR3 bases: TGTGCCAGCAGCTCCTACTCCGGGTACAATGAGCAGTTCTTC. Translating it yields CASSSYSGYNEQFF. The full variable domain, rest sourced from reference TRBV13 and TRBJ2-1, is AAGVIQSPRHLIKEKRETATLKCYPIPRHDTVYWYQQGPGQDPQFLISFYEKMQSDKGSIPDRFSAQQFSDYHSELNMSSLELGDSALYFCASSSYSGYNEQFFGPGTRLTVL.

The chain carries TRBV6-5 and TRBJ1-5, with TRBD1 as a possible D gene (5 bases). Trimming shortened V by 0 bases and J by 5 bases, and 11 bases separated the two germline ends. The CDR3 loop spans 15 amino acids. Germline loops: CDR1 MNHEY, CDR2 SVGAGI. The CDR3 is CASSYSGASDQPQHF. In DNA, the CDR3 is TGTGCCAGCAGTTACTCCGGGGCATCTGATCAGCCCCAGCATTTT.

J is TRBJ1-1 and V is TRBV7-9; 8 nucleotides match TRBD1. CDR1 and CDR2 from the germline V gene are SEHNR and FQNEAQ (reference sequence). J lost 3 bases, V lost 3 bases, and 9 bases had no gene match. This CDR3 is 16 amino acids long. The CDR3 coding sequence is TGTGCCAGCAGCTTCGGACAGGGTTCATTTGACACTGAAGCTTTCTTT. It codes for CASSFGQGSFDTEAFF.

The J gene is TRBJ2-2, the V gene TRBV10-3; TRBD2 matches 13 bases. This CDR3 is 16 amino acids long. Germline V gene data show CDR1 as ENHRY and CDR2 as SYGVKD. V shed 6 bases, J shed 6 bases, and the junction held 7 bases outside the gene matches. CDR3 residues: CAISPGLAGFAGELFF. The CDR3 DNA follows: TGTGCCATCAGCCCGGGACTAGCGGGATTTGCCGGGGAGCTGTTTTTT.

This sequence joins TRBV2 and TRBJ2-1, with 8 bases lining up with TRBD1. The CDR3 has 13 amino acids. V shed 6 bases, J shed 5 bases, and the junction held 3 bases outside the gene matches. Germline V gives CDR1 SNHLY, CDR2 FYNNEI. CDR3 nucleotides: TGTGCCAGCAGCTGGGGACAGGACAATGAGCAGTTCTTC. As protein: CASSWGQDNEQFF.

The rearrangement links TRBV5-1 to TRBJ2-3, with 10 bases aligning to TRBD2. This CDR3 is built from 16 residues. V lost 0 bases and J lost 0; bases outside the gene matches: 1. Germline values: CDR1 SGHRS, CDR2 YFSETQ. The CDR3 is CASSLVLAGSTDTQYF. The CDR3 DNA follows: TGCGCCAGCAGCTTGGTACTAGCGGGGAGCACAGATACGCAGTATTTT.

The chain joins TRBV4-3 to TRBJ2-1, with 8 bases identical to TRBD2. Per germline, CDR1 LGHNA and CDR2 YSLEER. With V trimmed by 0 bases and J by 6 bases, 10 bases remained unmatched. The CDR3 covers 17 residues. The CDR3: CASSQDPWTSLFNEQFF. DNA for the CDR3: TGCGCCAGCAGCCAAGATCCCTGGACTAGCCTGTTCAATGAGCAGTTCTTC.

The rearrangement links TRBV2 to TRBJ1-1; D unresolved. The V gene's germline CDR1 is SNHLY and CDR2 FYNNEI. The length of the CDR3 is 13 residues. Trimming removed 5 bases from V and 1 base from J, with 8 bases in between. CDR3: CASSPDANTEAFF. The CDR3 DNA reads as TGTGCCAGCAGTCCCGATGCGAACACTGAAGCTTTCTTT.

This chain uses TRBV27 with TRBJ2-5, with D possibly being TRBD1 (6 bases). Trimming pared 6 bases from V and 2 bases from J, leaving 28 bases between. The CDR3 covers 19 residues. Germline CDR1 is MNHEY and CDR2 is SMNVEV (reference sequence). CDR3 sequence (DNA): TGTGCCAGCAGCCTGAGGCCGCAAACAGGGTTTCTGCAACAAGAGACCCAGTACTTC. This encodes CASSLRPQTGFLQQETQYF.

The gene calls are TRBV18 and TRBJ2-7; 10 bases map to TRBD2. Trimming removed 1 base from V and 5 bases from J; junction bases left unmatched: 8. Germline assignment: CDR1 KGHSH and CDR2 LQKENI. This CDR3 has 16 amino acids. The CDR3 spells CASSPLVAGGSNEQYF. The CDR3 DNA is TGTGCCAGCTCACCACTAGTAGCGGGAGGCAGCAACGAGCAGTACTTC.

V is TRBV27 and J is TRBJ2-7; 13 nucleotides match TRBD2. The CDR3 is 16 residues long. Germline CDR1 reads MNHEY; CDR2 reads SMNVEV (reference sequence). Germline trimming cut 4 bases from V and 4 bases from J; bases unmatched to any gene: 7. CDR3 protein: CASSSLTSGRKYEQYF. The CDR3 coding sequence is TGTGCCAGCAGTTCACTGACTAGCGGGAGGAAATACGAGCAGTACTTC.

This rearrangement joins TRBV11-2 to TRBJ1-1, with a weak D call TRBD1 (6 bases). The CDR3 length is 17 residues. Per germline, CDR1 SGHAT and CDR2 FQNNGV. V dropped 5 bases and J dropped 3 bases, with 22 bases sitting between them. This chain's CDR3 is CASSPGAAGVVDTEAFF. The DNA of the CDR3 is TGTGCCAGCAGCCCAGGGGCTGCAGGGGTCGTGGACACTGAAGCTTTCTTT.

This chain links TRBV11-2 with TRBJ2-7; 11 bases align to TRBD2. V was clipped by 5 bases and J by 2 bases; unmatched bases: 8. Germline V gene sequence: CDR1 SGHAT, CDR2 FQNNGV. The CDR3 totals 16 residues. CDR3 loop: CASSATSGSVTYEQYF. The DNA for the CDR3 is TGTGCCAGCAGCGCCACTAGCGGGAGTGTCACCTACGAGCAGTACTTC.

This clone was recorded only once. The CDR3 DNA sequence: TGTGCCTGGAGCCACAGGTCAACTAATGAAAAACTGTTTTTT. It is translated as CAWSHRSTNEKLFF. This chain joins TRBV30 and TRBJ1-4, with a tentative D call TRBD1 (5 bases). This CDR3 comprises 14 residues. Germline V gene data show CDR1 as GTSNPN and CDR2 as SVGIG (reference sequence). Trimming removed 3 bases from V and 0 bases from J, with 8 bases in between.

This chain links TRBV28 with TRBJ2-3; a weak D match, TRBD2 (5 bases). V was clipped by 6 bases and J by 0 bases, with 22 bases between them. The CDR3 has 18 amino acids. CDR1 and CDR2 from the germline V gene are MDHEN and SYDVKM. In DNA form, the CDR3 reads TGTGCCAGCAGCTCTCGGAGAGTAGCGTTTTCTAGCACAGATACGCAGTATTTT. Residues: CASSSRRVAFSSTDTQYF.

The chain joins TRBV5-5 to TRBJ2-7, with D tentatively TRBD1 (6 bases). The CDR3 consists of 15 residues. V lost 0 bases and J lost 2, with 12 bases in between. CDR1 is SGHKS and CDR2 is YYEKEE in the germline V gene (reference sequence). The CDR3 DNA reads as TGTGCCAGCAGCTTGGCCAGGGGTGCCCCCTACGAGCAGTACTTC. It encodes CASSLARGAPYEQYF.

This sequence joins TRBV28 and TRBJ1-5; D unclear. The CDR3 extends over 15 amino acids. Germline V CDR1 and CDR2: MDHEN, SYDVKM. The V and J ends lost 5 bases and 6 bases respectively, with 17 bases between them. The CDR3: CASSPPTGQLQPQHF. CDR3 DNA sequence: TGTGCCAGCAGTCCTCCGACCGGGCAGCTTCAGCCCCAGCATTTT.